Below, one T cell receptor beta chain is given with its context. Sequencing used immunoSEQ multiplex PCR; TCRdb keeps in-frame clones, though not all of them. The sample comprises about 140,000 clones, roughly nine tenths of which are singletons, and 1.5% to 2% rests with the top ten. The data were obtained in a study of T cell responses to AZD1222 COVID-19 vaccine. Study context: Second doses at about 4 or about 12 weeks were pooled.

Deletions cut 0 bases from V and 11 bases from J, with 14 bases between. Germline loops: CDR1 MNHEY, CDR2 SMNVEV (reference sequence). The CDR3 has 14 residues. The material sequenced was peripheral blood, taken on day 0 of AZD1222 vaccination. This chain connects TRBV27 to TRBJ1-5; D is perhaps TRBD1 (6 bases). This sequence was found in an adult in good health. CDR3 nucleotides: TGTGCCAGCAGTTTATCGGCAGGGGATTGGGCCCAGCATTTT. This translates into CASSLSAGDWAQHF.